This TCR beta chain comes out of a study of blood T cell repertoires in COVID-19. Study summary: From the United States, Italy and Spain came samples of acute and convalescent COVID-19. PBMCs, B-cell-depleted T cells, or T cells were the source of the cDNA or gDNA that made up the material.

One Seattle source followed patients from active infection through their disease course. The CDR3 covers 12 residues. The germline V gene has CDR1 MNHEY and CDR2 SVGAGI. V lost 8 bases, J lost 5 bases, and 9 bases lay in between. Original methodology: Amplification of reference gene primers was used by the study to estimate nucleated cell counts. TCRdb keeps only in-frame clones here, not all; method: immunoSEQ multiplex PCR. The V and J calls and clone size were taken over from that table, and D and trimming were inferred from the DNA. In the table there are roughly 49,000 clones, approximately 95% of which are singletons.

Sample: peripheral blood. The receptor was derived from a man between 60 and 75 years old with COVID-19, enrolled during active disease. This chain links TRBV6-5 with TRBJ2-2; TRBD1 might be the D (5 bases). Written as DNA, the CDR3 is TGTGCCAGCGTCAGGGAAACCGGGGAGCTGTTTTTT. Translated: CASVRETGELFF.